A selection of T cell receptor beta chains follows, all from one sample in a study of T cells in Graves' hyperthyroidism and ophthalmopathy. TCRdb fed the multiplex PCR reads into MiXCR, producing one record per CDR3 protein. The sample lists about 640,000 distinct CDR3 sequences; about 20% were seen once. The source material was blood. These receptors all stem from a man under 40 with Graves' ophthalmopathy. Both conserved end residues are part of each CDR3. The D gene is left open where the match is weak. A row's size may be missing; if present it is once, few, many or a size class.

d_call j_call v_call clone_size cdr3_nt cdr3_aa
NA TRBJ1-1 TRBV5-1 many TGCGCCAGCAGCCTCTATGGGGCGGACACTGAAGCTTTCTTT CASSLYGADTEAFF
NA TRBJ2-3 TRBV27 NA TGTGCCAGCAGTTTCGTGAGGGGATTATCTAGCACAGATACGCAGTATTTT CASSFVRGLSSTDTQYF
TRBD1 TRBJ2-5 TRBV2 many TGTGCCAGCAGGGACAGGGGATTCCAAGAGACCCAGTACTTC CASRDRGFQETQYF
TRBD2 TRBJ2-5 TRBV7-9 few TGTGCCAGCAGCCCGAGACTAGCGGGAGAGGATGAGACCCAGTACTTC CASSPRLAGEDETQYF
NA TRBJ2-2 TRBV9 few TGTGCCAGCAGCGCCTGGGCTGACACCGGGGAGCTGTTTTTT CASSAWADTGELFF
TRBD2 TRBJ2-7 TRBV7-2 many TGTGCCAGCAGCTTACATGCGGGAGCTCGTTACGAGCAGTACTTC CASSLHAGARYEQYF
TRBD1 TRBJ1-2 TRBV19 NA TGTGCCAGTAGTGCCTACGGACAGGGAGTTAACTATGGCTACACCTTC CASSAYGQGVNYGYTF
NA TRBJ1-6 TRBV18 NA TGTGCCAGCTCTCGATACAGGGAGGCCAATTCACCCCTCCACTTT CASSRYREANSPLHF
NA TRBJ2-3 TRBV30 NA TGTGCTTGGAGGGGGGGCACAGATACGCAGTATTTT CAWRGGTDTQYF
TRBD1 TRBJ1-2 TRBV10-3 few TGTGCCATCAGTGAGTCGACGACAGGGGCCTATGGCTACACCTTC CAISESTTGAYGYTF
NA TRBJ1-1 TRBV29-1 few TGCAGCGTTGGAGGAGGTGGAGCTTTCTTT CSVGGGGAFF
NA TRBJ2-7 TRBV18 many TGTGCCAGCTCACTGACTGCCTCCTACGAGCAGTACTTC CASSLTASYEQYF
NA TRBJ2-7 TRBV13 few TGTGCCAGCAGCCACGCGGGCGGGAACTCCTACGAGCAGTACTTC CASSHAGGNSYEQYF
NA TRBJ1-6 TRBV5-1 NA TGCGCCAGCAGCACGGATTTCGGAAGCTCACCCCTCCACTTT CASSTDFGSSPLHF
NA TRBJ2-7 TRBV11-2 many TGTGCCAGCAGCTTACAGCCGATCTACGAGCAGTACTTC CASSLQPIYEQYF
TRBD2 TRBJ2-7 TRBV20-1 NA TGCAGCGTCGTTACTAGCGGGAGTTTCTACGAGCAGTACTTC CSVVTSGSFYEQYF
NA TRBJ2-7 TRBV5-5 few TGTGCCAGCAGCTTGGCTAGCGCGTTCGAGCAGTACTTC CASSLASAFEQYF
TRBD1 TRBJ1-1 TRBV6-5 few TGTGCCAGCAGTTACTCGGGACAGCTGAACACTGAAGCTTTCTTT CASSYSGQLNTEAFF
TRBD2 TRBJ2-3 TRBV5-1 many TGCGCCAGCAGGCGCGGTGGCGGGAGTGGTCCAGATACGCAGTATTTT CASRRGGGSGPDTQYF
TRBD2 TRBJ2-7 TRBV11-2 many TGTGCCAGCAGCCCACGTATCAAGCGGGACTCCTACGAGCAGTACTTC CASSPRIKRDSYEQYF
NA TRBJ2-3 TRBV20-1 many TGCAGTGCCTCTCCTAGCACAGATACGCAGTATTTT CSASPSTDTQYF
TRBD1 TRBJ2-7 TRBV12-3/TRBV12-4 many TGTGCCAGCAGTGCGACAGGGGGCATCTCCTACGAGCAGTACTTC CASSATGGISYEQYF
NA TRBJ2-3 TRBV14 NA TGTGCCAGCAGCCAAGCAATGGATACGCAGTATTTT CASSQAMDTQYF
TRBD2 TRBJ2-7 TRBV20-1 NA TGCAGTGCTTCCCCCCCCCTTAGCGGGAGGAATTGGGACGAGCAGTACTTC CSASPPLSGRNWDEQYF
NA TRBJ1-5 TRBV6-1 NA TGTGCCAGCCTTAATACGGATCCGAATCAGCCCCAGCATTTT CASLNTDPNQPQHF
NA TRBJ2-7 TRBV4-1 few TGCGCCAGCAGCCAAGTTAGCGAGGGGGGGTACGAGCAGTACTTC CASSQVSEGGYEQYF
NA TRBJ2-3 TRBV7-8 NA TGTGCCAGCAGCTTGGACGGGCCCTACACAGATACGCAGTATTTT CASSLDGPYTDTQYF
NA TRBJ2-7 TRBV7-9 many TGTGCCAGCAGCCCCGTTGAAGGGGATAGCTCCTACGAGCAGTACTTC CASSPVEGDSSYEQYF